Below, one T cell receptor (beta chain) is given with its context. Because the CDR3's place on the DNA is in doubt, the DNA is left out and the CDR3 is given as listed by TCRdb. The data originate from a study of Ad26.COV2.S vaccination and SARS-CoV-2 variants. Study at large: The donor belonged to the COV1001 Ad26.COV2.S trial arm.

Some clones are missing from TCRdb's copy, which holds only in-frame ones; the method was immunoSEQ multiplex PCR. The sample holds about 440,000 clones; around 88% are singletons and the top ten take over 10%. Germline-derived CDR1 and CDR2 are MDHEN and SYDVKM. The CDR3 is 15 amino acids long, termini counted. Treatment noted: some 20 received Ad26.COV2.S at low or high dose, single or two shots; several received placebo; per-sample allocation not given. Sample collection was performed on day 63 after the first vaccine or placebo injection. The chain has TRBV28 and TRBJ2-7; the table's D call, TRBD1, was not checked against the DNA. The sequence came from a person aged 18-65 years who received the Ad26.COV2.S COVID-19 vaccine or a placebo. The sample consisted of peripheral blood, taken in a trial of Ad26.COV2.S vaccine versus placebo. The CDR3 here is CASSSSGQGYYEQYF.